Listed below are T cell receptor beta chains from one sample, sequenced in a study of shared clonotypes between healthy human individuals. Profiled with immunoSEQ multiplex PCR; TCRdb holds only in-frame clones, not every one. The repertoire holds about 820,000 clones, with around 93% as singletons. The sequenced sample consisted of naive CD8+ T cells sorted from blood. The receptors derive from a man aged 25-45 years in good health. Each CDR3 is given without its conserved first and last residue. Each record gives: CDR3 length, D gene, V gene, clone size, J gene, CDR3 protein. The D gene is left open where the match is weak. Only some rows state a clone size, as once, few, many or a class for expanded clones.

12	NA	TRBV28	NA	TRBJ2-1	ASSQPGIANEQF
13	NA	TRBV6-1	NA	TRBJ2-7	ASGSTEGHSYEQY
10	NA	TRBV7-9	NA	TRBJ1-1	ASTVGSTEAF
10	TRBD1	TRBV28	NA	TRBJ2-1	ASSDTGGGQF
12	NA	TRBV11-2	NA	TRBJ2-7	ASSFHGERYEQY
12	NA	TRBV7-2	NA	TRBJ2-7	ASSLRGISYEQY
14	TRBD2	TRBV28	NA	TRBJ2-1	ASRPVGGGPLNEQF
15	TRBD1	TRBV7-2	NA	TRBJ2-6	ASSLEFRGSGANVLT
11	TRBD1	TRBV10-2	NA	TRBJ2-3	ASGGQLTDTQY
10	NA	TRBV10-3	NA	TRBJ2-1	AIGAGYNEQF
10	NA	TRBV28	few	TRBJ2-3	ASSVNPHDRY
12	NA	TRBV27	NA	TRBJ2-7	ATKKGTFAYEQY
13	NA	TRBV7-9	NA	TRBJ2-7	ASSSTDRERDEQY
12	TRBD1	TRBV10-1	NA	TRBJ2-1	ASSDRGVYNEQF
13	NA	TRBV6-1	NA	TRBJ1-5	ASSSQARSNQPQH
10	NA	TRBV10-1	once	TRBJ2-1	ASSDNIIEQF
10	TRBD2	TRBV27	NA	TRBJ2-4	ASSGRGNIQY
12	TRBD1	TRBV6-1	NA	TRBJ2-3	ASPRQGETDTQY
14	NA	TRBV7-9	NA	TRBJ2-5	ASTSSALQYQETQY
12	NA	TRBV27	NA	TRBJ2-3	ASSLIGVPDTQY
12	NA	TRBV2	once	TRBJ1-1	ASSTRGVPTEAF
9	NA	TRBV9	NA	TRBJ1-3	ASRTGNTIY
10	NA	TRBV2	NA	TRBJ2-7	ASSERFYEQY
13	NA	TRBV7-9	NA	TRBJ2-5	ASSLALDFQETQY
13	NA	TRBV5-1	NA	TRBJ2-7	ASSLAQGSSYEQY
14	TRBD1	TRBV11-2	NA	TRBJ1-1	ASSSSWGQGRTEAF
12	NA	TRBV6-5	NA	TRBJ1-2	ASSKAGLNYGYT
12	NA	TRBV11-2	NA	TRBJ2-7	ASSIAPSSYEQY
11	NA	TRBV18	NA	TRBJ1-2	ASSPPGRDGYT
12	NA	TRBV13	NA	TRBJ2-7	ASSTQTGLHEQY
10	NA	TRBV19	few	TRBJ2-7	ASSTASLEQY
11	NA	TRBV15	NA	TRBJ2-4	ATSHESPGIQY
14	TRBD1	TRBV7-9	NA	TRBJ2-7	ASSLANPRTGYEQY
13	NA	TRBV9	once	TRBJ2-2	ASSARLGVNGELF
11	NA	TRBV7-3	once	TRBJ2-7	ASSLSDGYEQY
13	NA	TRBV28	once	TRBJ2-1	ASTIGPSSYNEQF
10	NA	TRBV5-3	few	TRBJ2-7	ARPLRANEQY
13	TRBD1	TRBV5-1	NA	TRBJ1-1	ASSLLQGTGTEAF
14	TRBD1	TRBV27	once	TRBJ1-1	ASSSRQGRMNTEAF
13	NA	TRBV7-2	NA	TRBJ1-1	ASSFGQLMNTEAF
11	NA	TRBV5-5	NA	TRBJ2-1	ASSLVSPNEQF
13	TRBD1	TRBV27	NA	TRBJ1-5	ASRPFDRANQPQH
14	NA	TRBV7-9	NA	TRBJ1-1	ASSPRDRLANTEAF
14	NA	TRBV7-9	NA	TRBJ2-7	ASSPNRGSETYEQY